The rows below give T cell receptor beta chains drawn from one sample of a study of CD8 T cells in ankylosing spondylitis. A single record per CDR3 protein comes from TCRdb applying MiXCR to the 5' RACE reads. Of 750,000 to 850,000 distinct CDR3 sequences in the sample, 10% to 15% are singletons; the top ten hold 0.51%. The sample was blood, either unsorted or a sorted T cell fraction (not recorded which). The source is a male donor with ankylosing spondylitis. The CDR3 runs from the conserved cysteine through the conserved F or W. D genes are given only for firm matches. Clone size is shown for a subset of rows, as once, few, many or a class of expanded clone.

j_call | clone_size | cdr3_length | d_call | v_call | cdr3_aa | cdr3_nt
TRBJ2-6 | NA | 14 | NA | TRBV30 | CAWRRVSGANVLTF | TGTGCCTGGAGGAGGGTCTCTGGGGCCAACGTCCTGACTTTC
TRBJ1-2 | NA | 15 | NA | TRBV28 | CASSLTTMDHYGYTF | TGTGCCAGCAGCCTCACAACCATGGACCACTATGGCTACACCTTC
TRBJ2-7 | few | 17 | NA | TRBV20-1 | CSARGRHLQIGLYEQYF | TGCAGTGCTAGGGGACGTCACCTCCAAATCGGGTTATACGAGCAGTACTTC
TRBJ2-2 | few | 17 | NA | TRBV4-3 | CASSQDALGTLTGELFF | TGCGCCAGCAGCCAAGATGCCTTGGGGACACTCACCGGGGAGCTGTTTTTT
TRBJ2-1 | many | 15 | TRBD1 | TRBV7-2 | CASSLDRSGQTTQFF | TGTGCCAGCAGCTTAGATCGATCGGGACAGACAACGCAGTTCTTC
TRBJ2-5 | NA | 12 | TRBD2 | TRBV20-1 | CSAGSGGETQYF | TGCAGTGCTGGTAGCGGGGGGGAGACCCAGTACTTC
TRBJ2-1 | few | 12 | TRBD2 | TRBV20-1 | CSYPVGGNEQFF | TGCAGCTACCCCGTGGGGGGGAATGAGCAGTTCTTC
TRBJ2-7 | many | 14 | NA | TRBV5-1 | CASSLSGVLDEQYF | TGCGCCAGCAGCTTGAGCGGTGTGCTCGACGAGCAGTACTTC
TRBJ2-3 | few | 16 | NA | TRBV29-1 | CSVDPLTQGGTDTQYF | TGCAGCGTTGATCCCTTGACCCAGGGAGGCACAGATACGCAGTATTTT
TRBJ2-3 | few | 15 | NA | TRBV7-9 | CASSLVTDNTDTQYF | TGTGCCAGCAGCTTAGTGACAGATAACACAGATACGCAGTATTTT
TRBJ2-3 | NA | 17 | TRBD2 | TRBV2 | CASPSGTSALGPDTQYF | TGTGCCAGCCCTTCCGGGACTAGCGCCTTAGGACCAGATACGCAGTATTTT
TRBJ2-3 | many | 14 | NA | TRBV7-2 | CASRVGGSTDTQYF | TGTGCCAGCCGGGTAGGCGGGAGCACAGATACGCAGTATTTT
TRBJ2-6 | NA | 16 | TRBD1 | TRBV28 | CASSITGGTGANVLTF | TGTGCCAGCAGTATTACAGGGGGCACGGGGGCCAACGTCCTGACTTTC
TRBJ2-7 | NA | 15 | NA | TRBV7-8 | CASSPREGALVEQYF | TGTGCCAGCAGCCCCAGGGAGGGGGCGCTGGTCGAGCAGTACTTC
TRBJ2-2 | NA | 17 | NA | TRBV6-1 | CASRPGNHGANTGELFF | TGTGCCAGTAGGCCCGGGAATCATGGCGCGAACACCGGGGAGCTGTTTTTT
TRBJ2-3 | NA | 13 | NA | TRBV29-1 | CSALQDGTDTQYF | TGCAGCGCTTTACAGGACGGCACAGATACGCAGTATTTT
TRBJ2-1 | few | 14 | NA | TRBV5-1 | CASSPQNRDNEQFF | TGCGCCAGCAGCCCCCAAAACAGGGACAATGAGCAGTTCTTC
TRBJ1-1 | few | 13 | TRBD1 | TRBV6-2/TRBV6-3 | CASSVDRDAEAFF | TGTGCCAGCAGTGTGGACAGGGACGCTGAAGCTTTCTTT
TRBJ2-1 | NA | 15 | NA | TRBV15 | CATSSGPSSYNEQFF | TGTGCCACCAGCAGCGGCCCCAGCTCCTACAATGAGCAGTTCTTC
TRBJ1-2 | few | 15 | NA | TRBV7-9 | CASSPRSGYNYGYTF | TGTGCCAGCAGCCCCCGGTCCGGGTACAACTATGGCTACACCTTC
TRBJ2-7 | few | 14 | TRBD1 | TRBV20-1 | CSASDRASSYEQYF | TGCAGTGCCTCGGACAGGGCCAGCTCCTACGAGCAGTACTTC
TRBJ1-1 | many | 13 | NA | TRBV20-1 | CSAHGTVNTEAFF | TGCAGTGCTCATGGGACGGTGAACACTGAAGCTTTCTTT
TRBJ2-1 | NA | 17 | TRBD2 | TRBV5-1 | CASSLGLAGGDYNEQFF | TGCGCCAGCAGCTTGGGACTAGCGGGAGGAGACTACAATGAGCAGTTCTTC
TRBJ2-5 | few | 17 | TRBD1 | TRBV20-1 | CSARDGISQGYQETQYF | TGCAGTGCTAGAGATGGGATATCACAGGGGTACCAAGAGACCCAGTACTTC
TRBJ1-6 | NA | 15 | NA | TRBV7-9 | CASSLAAEDNSPLHF | TGTGCCAGCAGCTTAGCGGCCGAGGATAATTCACCCCTCCACTTT
TRBJ2-7 | many | 14 | TRBD1 | TRBV7-2 | CASSSRTGIGEQYF | TGTGCCAGCAGCTCGCGGACAGGGATTGGCGAGCAGTACTTC
TRBJ2-7 | many | 12 | NA | TRBV12-3/TRBV12-4 | CASSRDVNEQYF | TGTGCCAGCAGTCGGGACGTCAACGAGCAGTACTTC
TRBJ2-5 | few | 14 | NA | TRBV25-1 | CASNLQGVSETQYF | TGTGCCAGCAACCTCCAAGGGGTTTCGGAGACCCAGTACTTC
TRBJ1-2 | few | 13 | TRBD1 | TRBV24-1 | CATSGQGMDGYTF | TGTGCCACTTCCGGACAGGGGATGGATGGCTACACCTTC
TRBJ2-2 | many | 15 | NA | TRBV6-5 | CASSYSAQGGGELFF | TGTGCCAGCAGTTACTCAGCTCAGGGGGGCGGGGAGCTGTTTTTT
TRBJ2-7 | many | 13 | NA | TRBV2 | CASSEPGPYEQYF | TGTGCCAGCAGTGAGCCGGGTCCCTACGAGCAGTACTTC
TRBJ1-1 | few | 11 | NA | TRBV20-1 | CSGGRRAEAFF | TGCAGCGGTGGGCGGAGGGCTGAAGCTTTCTTT
TRBJ2-7 | NA | 15 | TRBD1 | TRBV7-2 | CASSLRTGDTYEQYF | TGTGCCAGCAGCCTCCGGACAGGGGATACCTACGAGCAGTACTTC
TRBJ1-3 | many | 16 | NA | TRBV6-1 | CASSEAAGYHGNTIYF | TGTGCCAGCAGTGAAGCCGCGGGGTATCATGGAAACACCATATATTTT
TRBJ2-2 | NA | 17 | NA | TRBV6-4 | CASSQNPSATNTGELFF | TGTGCCAGCAGCCAAAATCCTAGCGCCACGAACACCGGGGAGCTGTTTTTT
TRBJ2-5 | NA | 15 | TRBD2 | TRBV29-1 | CSVDDALAAEETQYF | TGCAGCGTTGACGACGCTCTAGCGGCGGAAGAGACCCAGTACTTC
TRBJ2-1 | few | 13 | TRBD2 | TRBV7-9 | CASSSRGGTEQFF | TGTGCCAGCAGCTCGCGGGGGGGAACTGAGCAGTTCTTC
TRBJ2-3 | few | 13 | NA | TRBV7-6 | CASSPMGGDTQYF | TGTGCCAGCAGCCCGATGGGGGGAGATACGCAGTATTTT
TRBJ2-1 | many | 14 | NA | TRBV5-1 | CASSFVGTYNEQFF | TGCGCCAGCAGCTTCGTCGGCACCTACAATGAGCAGTTCTTC
TRBJ2-1 | NA | 15 | TRBD1 | TRBV29-1 | CSVEIRYRGFIEQFF | TGCAGCGTTGAAATTAGGTACAGGGGGTTTATAGAGCAGTTCTTC
TRBJ1-5 | NA | 15 | TRBD1 | TRBV6-2/TRBV6-3 | CASSRDRGSNQPQHF | TGTGCCAGCAGCCGGGACAGGGGGAGCAATCAGCCCCAGCATTTT
TRBJ2-7 | NA | 11 | NA | TRBV6-6 | CASQGGYEQYF | TGTGCCAGCCAGGGGGGCTACGAGCAGTACTTC
TRBJ1-2 | few | 14 | TRBD1 | TRBV15 | CATSRGRDRYGYTF | TGTGCCACCAGCAGAGGAAGGGACAGATATGGCTACACCTTC
TRBJ2-2 | NA | 13 | NA | TRBV6-1 | CASSWDSPRELFF | TGTGCCAGCAGCTGGGACTCCCCCCGGGAGCTGTTTTTT
TRBJ2-7 | NA | 16 | TRBD2 | TRBV7-2 | CASSLGLAYRSYEQYF | TGTGCCAGCAGCTTAGGACTAGCTTACCGCTCCTACGAGCAGTACTTC
TRBJ2-4 | few | 16 | TRBD2 | TRBV6-2/TRBV6-3 | CASSHLTGTSGGIQYF | TGTGCCAGCAGTCATTTAACCGGGACTAGCGGGGGCATTCAGTACTTC
TRBJ2-6 | once | 13 | NA | TRBV28 | CASRPGGANVLTF | TGTGCCAGCAGACCGGGGGGGGCCAACGTCCTGACTTTC
TRBJ1-5 | many | 13 | TRBD1 | TRBV7-8 | CASSLREGASQHF | TGTGCCAGCAGCCTGCGGGAGGGGGCTTCCCAGCATTTT
TRBJ2-5 | few | 13 | NA | TRBV7-2 | CASSLTSWETQYF | TGTGCCAGCAGCTTAACCAGTTGGGAGACCCAGTACTTC
TRBJ2-7 | NA | 12 | TRBD1 | TRBV5-1 | CASREGQGEQYF | TGCGCCAGCAGAGAGGGACAGGGCGAGCAGTACTTC
TRBJ1-1 | many | 19 | NA | TRBV4-2 | CASSQYLSGGRIMNTEAFF | TGTGCCAGCAGCCAATACCTGTCGGGGGGTCGGATAATGAACACTGAAGCTTTCTTT
TRBJ1-2 | NA | 13 | NA | TRBV10-3 | CAIEGFKGDGYTF | TGTGCCATCGAGGGCTTTAAAGGGGATGGCTACACCTTC
TRBJ2-2 | NA | 15 | NA | TRBV3-1 | CASSQGVFITGELFF | TGTGCCAGCAGCCAAGGTGTCTTCATCACCGGGGAGCTGTTTTTT
TRBJ2-3 | few | 15 | TRBD2 | TRBV6-1 | CASSRSGTSGDTQYF | TGTGCCAGCAGTCGCTCCGGGACTAGCGGCGACACGCAGTATTTT
TRBJ2-7 | NA | 15 | TRBD2 | TRBV11-2 | CASSPQLAGGYEQYF | TGTGCCAGCAGCCCCCAACTAGCGGGGGGGTACGAGCAGTACTTC
TRBJ1-2 | NA | 13 | NA | TRBV20-1 | CSARVTEGMGYTF | TGCAGTGCTAGAGTGACCGAGGGCATGGGCTACACCTTC
TRBJ2-3 | NA | 15 | TRBD1 | TRBV6-1 | CASNDRGPGTDTQYF | TGTGCCAGCAACGACAGGGGCCCTGGCACAGATACGCAGTATTTT